The entry below describes one T cell receptor (beta chain). Its cognate antigen is unknown. CDR1 and CDR2 from the germline V gene are ENHRY and SYGVKD. The germline V and J ends were trimmed by 2 bases and 6 bases, with 10 bases remaining between them. The CDR3 consists of 13 residues. In the original workflow: Sequence data from immunoSEQ were junction-only and lacked quality scores; consequently, filtering differed. The data were produced by immunoSEQ multiplex PCR, yet TCRdb's version contains in-frame clones alone and is incomplete. V and J calls and clone size are copied from that table; D and trimming were computed from the DNA. The repertoire consists of under 1,900,000 clones, with about 98.5% occurring once and the leading ten covering around 0.38%. HIV-negative, healthy adults without recent acute infections or vaccinations were the donors. This record belongs to a study of shared clonotypes between healthy human individuals. Overall study context: The plates for each donor numbered three CD4 naive, three CD4 memory, two CD8 naive and one CD8 memory.

Whole-study results and caveats: Relative to their counterparts shared across all four donors, non-shared clonotypes exhibited diminished generation probabilities.

Sequencing was carried out using naive CD4+ T cells sorted from blood. As to subset: CD45RA+ positively selected. The clonotype comes from a man younger than 45 in good health. The rearrangement uses TRBV10-3 and TRBJ1-1; weak D call: TRBD1 (5 bases). The CDR3 here is CAISEGRAAEAFF. For the CDR3, the DNA is TGTGCCATCAGTGAGGGCAGGGCGGCTGAAGCTTTCTTT.